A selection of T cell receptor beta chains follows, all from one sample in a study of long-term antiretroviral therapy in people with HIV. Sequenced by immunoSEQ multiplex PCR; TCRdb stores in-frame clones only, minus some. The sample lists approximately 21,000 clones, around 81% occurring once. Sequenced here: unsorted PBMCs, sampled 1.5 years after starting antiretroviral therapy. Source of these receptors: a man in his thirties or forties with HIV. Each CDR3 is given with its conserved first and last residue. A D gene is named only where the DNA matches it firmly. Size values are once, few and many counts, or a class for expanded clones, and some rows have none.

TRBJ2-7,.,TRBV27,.,TGTGCCAGCAGTACCGGGACGACGAGAGAGCAGTACTTC,CASSTGTTREQYF
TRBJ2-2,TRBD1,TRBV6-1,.,TGTGCCAGCAGGGAAACAGGGGGCGCCGGGACCGGGGAGCTGTTTTTT,CASRETGGAGTGELFF
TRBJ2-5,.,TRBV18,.,TGTGCCAGCTCACGGGGGGACTTCCAAGAGACCCAGTACTTC,CASSRGDFQETQYF
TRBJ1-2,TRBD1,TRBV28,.,TGTGCCAGCAGTTTGGGGGACAGGGGGGACTATGGCTACACCTTC,CASSLGDRGDYGYTF
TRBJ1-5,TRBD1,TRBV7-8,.,TGTGCCAGCAGCATACAGGGGGCAGGGAATCAGCCCCAGCATTTT,CASSIQGAGNQPQHF
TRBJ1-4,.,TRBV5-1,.,TGCGCCAGCAGCTTGGTGGGGACTGCAGGGACTGAAAAACTGTTTTTT,CASSLVGTAGTEKLFF
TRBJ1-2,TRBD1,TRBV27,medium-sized,TGTGCCAGCAGCTGGGGTGGACAGGGAGTAAATGGCTACACCTTC,CASSWGGQGVNGYTF
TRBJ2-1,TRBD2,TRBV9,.,TGTGCCAGCAGCGTAGTGGTTAGCGGGCCCTACAATGAGCAGTTCTTC,CASSVVVSGPYNEQFF
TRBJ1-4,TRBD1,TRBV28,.,TGTGCCAGCAGTATGACAGGGTATAATGAAAAACTGTTTTTT,CASSMTGYNEKLFF
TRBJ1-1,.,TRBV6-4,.,TGTGCCAGCAGTCCATCGAGGGGGAAAGCTTTCTTT,CASSPSRGKAFF
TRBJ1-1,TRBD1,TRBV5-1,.,TGCGCCAGCAGCTTAGGACAGGAGAACACTGAAGCTTTCTTT,CASSLGQENTEAFF
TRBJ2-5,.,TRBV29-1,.,TGCAGCGTCGTCCGAGGGGGGATCCAAGAGACCCAGTACTTC,CSVVRGGIQETQYF
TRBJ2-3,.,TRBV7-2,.,TGTGCCAGCAGCTACCAAGGCGAGATCACAGATACGCAGTATTTT,CASSYQGEITDTQYF
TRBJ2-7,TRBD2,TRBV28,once,TGTGCCAGCAGTTCGACTAGCGGGAGCTACGAGCAGTACTTC,CASSSTSGSYEQYF
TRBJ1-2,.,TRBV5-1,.,TGCGCCAGCAGCTTGGGGGGGTCGGAGTCTAACTATGGCTACACCTTC,CASSLGGSESNYGYTF
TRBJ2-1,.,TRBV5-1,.,TGCGCCAGCAAGAGCCAGGGTGAAGTCAATGAGCAGTTCTTC,CASKSQGEVNEQFF
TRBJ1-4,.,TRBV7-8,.,TGTGCCAGCAGCTTATTGGAAACCGTGGCAGGAAAACTGTTTTTT,CASSLLETVAGKLFF
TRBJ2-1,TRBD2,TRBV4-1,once,TGCGCCAGCAGCCGAGGAGCGGGACCCTACAATGAGCAGTTCTTC,CASSRGAGPYNEQFF
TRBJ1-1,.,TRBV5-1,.,TGCGCCAGCAGACGAAGACTAGAGGTCACTGAAGCTTTCTTT,CASRRRLEVTEAFF
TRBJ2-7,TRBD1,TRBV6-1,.,TGTGCCAGCAGTGAAGTCGGGACAGGGCACGAGCAGTACTTC,CASSEVGTGHEQYF
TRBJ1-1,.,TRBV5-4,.,TGTGCCAGCAGCCGACAGAGACAGAACACTGAAGCTTTCTTT,CASSRQRQNTEAFF
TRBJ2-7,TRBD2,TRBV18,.,TGTGCCAGCTCATCTGGGACTAGCGGGGCCTACGAGCAGTACTTC,CASSSGTSGAYEQYF
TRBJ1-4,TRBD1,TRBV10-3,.,TGTGCCATCCGTCAGGGGGCAGAAGAAAAACTGTTTTTT,CAIRQGAEEKLFF
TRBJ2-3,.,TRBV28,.,TGTGCCAGCAGTTTGGGGACGAATACGCAGTATTTT,CASSLGTNTQYF
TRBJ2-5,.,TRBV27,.,TGTGCCAGCAGTTTAATGGGGGTCGGGGTCGAGACCCAGTACTTC,CASSLMGVGVETQYF
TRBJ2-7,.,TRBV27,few,TGTGCCAGCAGTGCCGGGCAGGGGCTGGTCTACGAGCAGTACTTC,CASSAGQGLVYEQYF
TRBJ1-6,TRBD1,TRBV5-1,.,TGCGCCAGCAGCTCACAGGGGAATAATTCACCCCTCCACTTT,CASSSQGNNSPLHF
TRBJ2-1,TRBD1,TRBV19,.,TGTGCCAGTAGTACGACAGGGGGAGTCGGCAATGAGCAGTTCTTC,CASSTTGGVGNEQFF
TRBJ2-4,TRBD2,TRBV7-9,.,TGTGCCAGCAGCCCCAGCCAGGGACTAGCGGAAAACATTCAGTACTTC,CASSPSQGLAENIQYF
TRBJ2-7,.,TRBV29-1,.,TGCAGCGTTACCCAGACACAGCACTCCTACGAGCAGTACTTC,CSVTQTQHSYEQYF
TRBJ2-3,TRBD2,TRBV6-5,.,TGTGCCAGCACCGACGGGGGGGCAGATACGCAGTATTTT,CASTDGGADTQYF
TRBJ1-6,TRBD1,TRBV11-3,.,TGTGCCAGCAGCTTGAGGGGGCTTAATTCACCCCTCCACTTT,CASSLRGLNSPLHF
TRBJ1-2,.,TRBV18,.,TGTGCCAGCTCACCCCCCGGGACCCCATATGGCTACACCTTC,CASSPPGTPYGYTF
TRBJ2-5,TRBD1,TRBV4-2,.,TGTGCCAGCAGCCATTCGACAGGGGGCGATGAGACCCAGTACTTC,CASSHSTGGDETQYF
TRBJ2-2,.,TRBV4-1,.,TGCGCCAGCAGCCGCACGGGTGGCTCCACCGGGGAGCTGTTTTTT,CASSRTGGSTGELFF
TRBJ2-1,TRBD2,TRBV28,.,TGTGCCAGCAGTCTAGCGGGAGGTTGGGTTGATTACAATGAGCAGTTCTTC,CASSLAGGWVDYNEQFF
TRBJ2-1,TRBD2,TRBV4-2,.,TGTGCCAGCAGCCAACCTCGGGGGGCTAGCGGGAGCTCCTACAATGAGCAGTTCTTC,CASSQPRGASGSSYNEQFF
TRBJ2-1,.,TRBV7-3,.,TGTGCCAGCAGCTTAACGAACTCCTACAATGAGCAGTTCTTC,CASSLTNSYNEQFF
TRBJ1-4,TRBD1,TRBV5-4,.,TGTGCCAGCAGCGGGGGACAGGGGGACGATGAAAAACTGTTTTTT,CASSGGQGDDEKLFF
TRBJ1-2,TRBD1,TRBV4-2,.,TGTGCCAGCAGCCACTCAGGGGGCGACTATGGCTACACCTTC,CASSHSGGDYGYTF
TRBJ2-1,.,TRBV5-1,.,TGCGCCAGCAGCTTCACGGACTACAACAATGAGCAGTTCTTC,CASSFTDYNNEQFF
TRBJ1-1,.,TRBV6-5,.,TGTGCCAGCAGTTACGGGGCCGCAGCTTTCTTT,CASSYGAAAFF
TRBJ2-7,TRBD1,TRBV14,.,TGTGCCAGCAGCCAAACCAGGGGGAGCGAGCAGTACTTC,CASSQTRGSEQYF
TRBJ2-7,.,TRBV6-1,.,TGTGCCAGCAGTGAAGCGCTTAGGGGGACCTACGAGCAGTACTTC,CASSEALRGTYEQYF
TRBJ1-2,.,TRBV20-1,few,TGCAGTGCTAGATTGGACTATGGCTACACCTTC,CSARLDYGYTF
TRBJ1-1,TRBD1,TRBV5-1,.,TGCGCCAGCAGCTTGGAGGAACAGGGGGGACCGAACACTGAAGCTTTCTTT,CASSLEEQGGPNTEAFF
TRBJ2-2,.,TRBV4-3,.,TGCGCCAGCAGCCAAGAGGAAGGTTTCACCGGGGAGCTGTTTTTT,CASSQEEGFTGELFF
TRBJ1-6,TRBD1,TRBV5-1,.,TGCGCCAGCAGCTCAGGGGGTAGGGAAATTTATAATTCACCCCTCCACTTT,CASSSGGREIYNSPLHF
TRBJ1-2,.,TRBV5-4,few,TGTGCCAGCAGCTTGCCCGGGGGCTATGGCTACACCTTC,CASSLPGGYGYTF
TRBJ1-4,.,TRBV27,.,TGTGCCAGCAGTTCCAATCCAGGGGAGAGGGGCGAAAAACTGTTTTTT,CASSSNPGERGEKLFF
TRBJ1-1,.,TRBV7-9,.,TGTGCCAGCAGCTTAGAAGAAGCGAACACTGAAGCTTTCTTT,CASSLEEANTEAFF